One and the same sample provided the 2 T cell receptor beta chains below, sequenced in a study of blood T cell repertoires in COVID-19. This table comes from immunoSEQ multiplex PCR, and its TCRdb copy is limited to in-frame clones, with some not included. The repertoire holds about 170,000 clones, around four fifths seen once, with more than 12% in the top ten. The sample taken for sequencing was peripheral blood. The source is a woman in her 70s with COVID-19, enrolled during active disease.

This rearrangement joins TRBV11-2 to TRBJ2-7, with 7 bases matching TRBD2. The CDR3 loop spans 16 amino acids. Unmatched junction bases numbered 13, after V lost 8 bases and J lost 0 bases. Germline lookup yields CDR1 SGHAT and CDR2 FQNNGV. Written as DNA, the CDR3 is TGTGCCAGCTCTCCCGCTGGCGGGAGCAGCTCCTACGAGCAGTACTTC. Protein sequence: CASSPAGGSSSYEQYF.

The DNA for the CDR3 is TGTGCCAGCAGTGAAGTTCCGGGGGATCAGCCCCAGCATTTT. Protein: CASSEVPGDQPQHF. The V gene is TRBV6-1, the J gene TRBJ1-5; maybe TRBD1 (5 bases). The CDR3 runs to 14 residues. The germline CDR1 and CDR2 sequences are MNHNS and SASEGT. Trimming pared 1 base from V and 5 bases from J, leaving 9 bases between.